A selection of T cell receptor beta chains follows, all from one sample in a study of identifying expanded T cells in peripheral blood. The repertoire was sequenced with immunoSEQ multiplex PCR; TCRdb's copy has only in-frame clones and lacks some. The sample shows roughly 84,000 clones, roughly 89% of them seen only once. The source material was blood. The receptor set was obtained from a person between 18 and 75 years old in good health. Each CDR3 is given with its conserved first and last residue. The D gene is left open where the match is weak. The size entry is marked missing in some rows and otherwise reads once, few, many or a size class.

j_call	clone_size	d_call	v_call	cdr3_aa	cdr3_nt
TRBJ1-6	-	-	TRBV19	CASSLTGKSPLHF	TGTGCCAGTAGTCTTACAGGGAAATCACCCCTCCACTTT
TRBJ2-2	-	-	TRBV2	CASSIDAGELFF	TGTGCCAGCAGTATAGACGCCGGGGAGCTGTTTTTT
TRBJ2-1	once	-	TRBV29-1	CSVGRVNEQFF	TGCAGCGTCGGCAGGGTAAATGAGCAGTTCTTC
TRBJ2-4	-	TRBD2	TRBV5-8	CASSLMVASGGRKNIQYF	TGTGCCAGCAGCTTGATGGTGGCTAGCGGGGGTAGAAAAAACATTCAGTACTTC
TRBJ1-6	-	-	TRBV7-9	CASSLEGGPNSPLHF	TGTGCCAGCAGCTTAGAGGGGGGTCCCAATTCACCCCTCCACTTT
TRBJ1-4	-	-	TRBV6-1	CASSFWSREKLFF	TGTGCCAGCAGTTTTTGGTCAAGGGAAAAACTGTTTTTT
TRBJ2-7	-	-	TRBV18	CASSPSHDNSYEQYF	TGTGCCAGCTCACCGAGCCATGACAACTCCTACGAGCAGTACTTC
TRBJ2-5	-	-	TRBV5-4	CATALGQETQYF	TGTGCCACCGCCTTGGGCCAAGAGACCCAGTACTTC
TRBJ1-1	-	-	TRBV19	CASSIDRYGVNTEAFF	TGTGCCAGTAGTATAGATCGGTACGGGGTGAACACTGAAGCTTTCTTT
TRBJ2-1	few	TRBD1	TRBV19	CASRAGTELYNEQFF	TGTGCCAGTAGAGCCGGGACAGAGCTCTACAATGAGCAGTTCTTC
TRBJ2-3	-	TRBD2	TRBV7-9	CASSSGLAEADTQYF	TGTGCCAGCAGCTCGGGACTAGCGGAGGCAGATACGCAGTATTTT
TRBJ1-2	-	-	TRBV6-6	CASSYSAGRNYGYTF	TGTGCCAGCAGTTACTCGGCAGGGAGGAACTATGGCTACACCTTC
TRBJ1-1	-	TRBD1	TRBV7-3	CASSLTDREGAFF	TGTGCCAGCAGCTTAACCGACAGGGAAGGAGCTTTCTTT
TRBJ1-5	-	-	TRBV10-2	CASRDSGNQPQHF	TGCGCCAGCAGAGACAGTGGCAATCAGCCCCAGCATTTT
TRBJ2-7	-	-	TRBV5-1	CASSTGTPDEQYF	TGCGCCAGCAGCACCGGGACCCCCGACGAGCAGTACTTC
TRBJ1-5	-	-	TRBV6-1	CASSEYLGNQPQHF	TGTGCCAGCAGTGAGTACCTGGGGAATCAGCCCCAGCATTTT
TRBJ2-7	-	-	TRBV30	CAWSRGIAATYEQYF	TGTGCCTGGAGCCGGGGCATAGCGGCAACCTACGAGCAGTACTTC
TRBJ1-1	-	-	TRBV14	CASSPMVDTEAFF	TGTGCCAGCAGCCCTATGGTGGACACTGAAGCTTTCTTT
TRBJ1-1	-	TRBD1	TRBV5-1	CASSLAGLRDRKIEAFF	TGCGCCAGCAGCTTGGCCGGCCTCCGGGACAGGAAGATTGAAGCTTTCTTT
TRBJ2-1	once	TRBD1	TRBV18	CASSPRTGYYNEQFF	TGTGCCAGCTCACCTCGGACAGGGTACTACAATGAGCAGTTCTTC
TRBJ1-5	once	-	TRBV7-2	CASSSTVLNQPQHF	TGTGCCAGCAGCTCGACAGTTTTAAATCAGCCCCAGCATTTT
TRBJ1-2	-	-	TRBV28	CASSLLHSDTMGNYGYTF	TGTGCCAGCAGTTTATTGCATTCCGATACTATGGGGAACTATGGCTACACCTTC
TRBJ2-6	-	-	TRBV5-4	CASRISSGANVLTF	TGTGCCAGCCGGATCTCCTCTGGGGCCAACGTCCTGACTTTC
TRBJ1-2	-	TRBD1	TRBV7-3	CASSPTGGRFNYGYTF	TGTGCCAGCAGCCCGACAGGGGGCCGATTTAACTATGGCTACACCTTC
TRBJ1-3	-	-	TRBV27	CASSPRQLLSGNTIYF	TGTGCCAGCAGTCCAAGACAGTTACTCTCTGGAAACACCATATATTTT
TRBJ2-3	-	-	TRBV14	CASSQDRATDTQYF	TGTGCCAGCAGCCAAGATCGAGCCACAGATACGCAGTATTTT
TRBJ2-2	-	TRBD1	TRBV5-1	CASSLAGTGSTGELFF	TGCGCCAGCAGCTTGGCTGGGACAGGGTCGACCGGGGAGCTGTTTTTT
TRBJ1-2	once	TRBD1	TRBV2	CASSGGQGPYGYTF	TGTGCCAGCAGTGGAGGACAGGGCCCCTATGGCTACACCTTC
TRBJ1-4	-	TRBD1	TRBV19	CASRRTGPNEKLFF	TGTGCCAGTAGGCGGACAGGGCCTAATGAAAAACTGTTTTTT
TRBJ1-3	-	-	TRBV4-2	CASGFEYSNTIYF	TGTGCCAGCGGATTCGAATACTCGAACACCATATATTTT
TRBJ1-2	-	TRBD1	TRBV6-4	CASSDKQGANYGYTF	TGTGCCAGCAGTGACAAACAGGGGGCTAACTATGGCTACACCTTC
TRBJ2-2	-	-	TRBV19	CASRFSGANTGELFF	TGTGCCAGTAGGTTTTCGGGGGCCAACACCGGGGAGCTGTTTTTT